This is a list of T cell receptor beta chains from one sample in a study of PD-L1 blockade in urothelial cancer. Sequencing was performed with immunoSEQ multiplex PCR; in TCRdb, only in-frame clones are kept and a portion is missing. The profile shows 60,000 to 85,000 clones, approximately 90% of them singletons. The sample consisted of PBMCs, taken around atezolizumab (anti-PD-L1) treatment. Receptors were obtained from a woman between 65 and 79 years old with urothelial cancer. Both conserved end residues are part of each CDR3. D genes are given only for firm matches. Where a row states a size, it is once, few, many or the class of an expanded clone; other rows omit it.

J | V | size | D | CDR3 | DNA
TRBJ2-5 | TRBV9 | once | NA | CASSVGAANSYQETQYF | TGTGCCAGCAGCGTAGGAGCGGCCAACTCGTACCAAGAGACCCAGTACTTC
TRBJ2-1 | TRBV5-6 | many | TRBD1 | CASSLEQGSGNEQFF | TGTGCCAGCAGCTTGGAACAGGGGTCGGGCAATGAGCAGTTCTTC
TRBJ2-6 | TRBV9 | NA | TRBD1 | CASSVGTGPGANVLTF | TGTGCCAGCAGCGTCGGGACAGGGCCTGGGGCCAACGTCCTGACTTTC
TRBJ1-4 | TRBV18 | NA | NA | CASSGGRTHTPEKLFF | TGTGCCAGCTCAGGAGGCCGGACCCATACCCCCGAAAAACTGTTTTTT
TRBJ1-2 | TRBV5-1 | NA | TRBD1 | CASSPGQAGYGYTF | TGCGCCAGCAGCCCCGGACAGGCCGGCTATGGCTACACCTTC
TRBJ1-1 | TRBV28 | once | NA | CASNEQGTEAFF | TGTGCCAGCAACGAACAGGGCACTGAAGCTTTCTTT
TRBJ1-5 | TRBV7-8 | few | NA | CASSLPGVQPQHF | TGTGCCAGCAGCTTACCGGGGGTTCAGCCCCAGCATTTT
TRBJ2-7 | TRBV7-2 | NA | NA | CASSLEYSTYEQYF | TGTGCCAGCAGCTTAGAGTACTCAACCTACGAGCAGTACTTC
TRBJ1-2 | TRBV18 | NA | TRBD1 | CASSPSPGQGESEYGYTF | TGTGCCAGCTCACCATCCCCGGGACAGGGGGAGAGTGAGTATGGCTACACCTTC
TRBJ2-5 | TRBV6-6 | NA | NA | CASRFTLRVQETQYF | TGTGCCAGCAGGTTCACCCTCAGGGTACAAGAGACCCAGTACTTC
TRBJ2-7 | TRBV9 | NA | TRBD2 | CASSQGLAGGPYEQYF | TGTGCCAGCAGCCAGGGACTAGCGGGAGGCCCCTACGAGCAGTACTTC
TRBJ2-1 | TRBV7-6 | few | TRBD2 | CASSLALPSGAYNEQFF | TGTGCCAGCAGCTTAGCCCTCCCTAGCGGGGCCTACAATGAGCAGTTCTTC
TRBJ1-2 | TRBV2 | NA | NA | CAIREAYGYTF | TGTGCCATCAGGGAGGCCTATGGCTACACCTTC
TRBJ2-1 | TRBV5-8 | NA | TRBD2 | CASSLGLAGIHNEQFF | TGTGCCAGCAGCTTGGGACTAGCGGGTATACACAATGAGCAGTTCTTC
TRBJ2-7 | TRBV5-1 | NA | TRBD2 | CASSLHISGTPYEQYF | TGCGCCAGCAGCTTACACATTAGCGGGACTCCCTACGAGCAGTACTTC
TRBJ2-5 | TRBV5-1 | NA | NA | CASSLGAGIETQYF | TGCGCCAGCAGCTTGGGAGCAGGTATAGAGACCCAGTACTTC
TRBJ2-4 | TRBV9 | NA | TRBD1 | CASSVAGDRGDIQYF | TGTGCCAGCAGCGTAGCTGGCGACAGGGGCGACATTCAGTACTTC
TRBJ2-5 | TRBV5-1 | NA | TRBD2 | CASSLSISGGGETQYF | TGCGCCAGCAGCTTATCCATTAGCGGGGGGGGAGAGACCCAGTACTTC
TRBJ2-3 | TRBV28 | NA | TRBD2 | CASSLGLARETDTQYF | TGTGCCAGCAGCCTAGGACTAGCTAGGGAGACAGATACGCAGTATTTT
TRBJ1-1 | TRBV5-4 | NA | NA | CASSIKQGLNTEAFF | TGTGCCAGCAGTATTAAGCAGGGGTTGAACACTGAAGCTTTCTTT
TRBJ1-2 | TRBV7-9 | NA | NA | CASSSIGSYGYTF | TGTGCCAGCAGCTCAATAGGGAGCTATGGCTACACCTTC
TRBJ1-4 | TRBV6-4 | NA | NA | CASSGVRRGHPPFNEKLFF | TGTGCCAGCAGTGGGGTGCGCAGGGGCCACCCGCCTTTTAATGAAAAACTGTTTTTT
TRBJ1-5 | TRBV6-1 | NA | TRBD1 | CASSGATGIRQPQHF | TGTGCCAGCAGTGGCGCGACAGGGATCCGGCAGCCCCAGCATTTT
TRBJ1-3 | TRBV5-6 | few | NA | CASSLGGSGNTIYF | TGTGCCAGCAGCTTGGGCGGCAGTGGAAACACCATATATTTT
TRBJ2-1 | TRBV13 | NA | NA | CASSLGGQMSSYNEQFF | TGTGCCAGCAGCTTAGGGGGCCAAATGAGCTCCTACAATGAGCAGTTCTTC
TRBJ2-3 | TRBV2 | few | NA | CASMRGITVTDTQYF | TGTGCCAGCATGCGCGGGATAACGGTCACAGATACGCAGTATTTT
TRBJ1-1 | TRBV27 | NA | NA | CASSLGPNTEAFF | TGTGCCAGCAGTTTGGGCCCGAACACTGAAGCTTTCTTT
TRBJ1-1 | TRBV7-8 | NA | TRBD1 | CASSFADRGLGGEAFF | TGTGCCAGCAGCTTCGCGGACAGGGGGTTGGGGGGTGAAGCTTTCTTT
TRBJ2-3 | TRBV28 | NA | NA | CASIHTPTDTQYF | TGTGCCAGCATCCACACCCCCACAGATACGCAGTATTTT
TRBJ2-7 | TRBV10-2 | NA | TRBD1 | CASSASTGVEQYF | TGCGCCAGCAGTGCCTCCACAGGGGTCGAGCAGTACTTC
TRBJ2-5 | TRBV7-8 | NA | NA | CASSLGGPASYQETQYF | TGTGCCAGCAGCTTAGGGGGGCCCGCCTCGTACCAAGAGACCCAGTACTTC
TRBJ2-2 | TRBV7-3 | NA | TRBD2 | CASSHGSGTGELFF | TGTGCCAGCAGCCATGGTAGCGGGACCGGGGAGCTGTTTTTT
TRBJ2-2 | TRBV30 | NA | NA | CAWQGTGELFF | TGTGCCTGGCAGGGGACCGGGGAGCTGTTTTTT
TRBJ2-4 | TRBV5-4 | NA | NA | CASSSNRSRRAKNIQYF | TGTGCCAGCAGCTCAAACAGGAGCCGTAGAGCCAAAAACATTCAGTACTTC
TRBJ2-3 | TRBV10-3 | NA | TRBD2 | CAISELAGDHPTQYF | TGTGCCATCAGTGAACTAGCGGGCGATCACCCTACGCAGTATTTT
TRBJ2-1 | TRBV27 | NA | TRBD2 | CASSLLAGGRYNEQFF | TGTGCCAGCAGTTTACTAGCGGGAGGGCGGTACAATGAGCAGTTCTTC
TRBJ2-7 | TRBV28 | NA | NA | CASLALVTPYEQYF | TGTGCCAGTTTAGCGCTCGTAACTCCCTACGAGCAGTACTTC
TRBJ2-1 | TRBV10-3 | few | TRBD1 | CATRQGRDEQFF | TGTGCCACCCGACAGGGTAGGGATGAGCAGTTCTTC
TRBJ2-7 | TRBV19 | NA | TRBD1 | CASSTTGGAVSEQYF | TGTGCCAGTAGTACGACAGGGGGCGCAGTATCCGAGCAGTACTTC
TRBJ2-2 | TRBV11-2 | NA | NA | CASSLGRGRSGELFF | TGTGCCAGCAGCTTGGGTAGGGGAAGATCCGGGGAGCTGTTTTTT
TRBJ1-5 | TRBV7-9 | NA | TRBD1 | CASSDRRGTVEQPQHF | TGTGCCAGCAGCGATCGTCGCGGGACAGTCGAGCAGCCCCAGCATTTT
TRBJ2-1 | TRBV2 | NA | NA | CASSETRYGEQFF | TGTGCCAGCAGTGAGACTAGGTATGGTGAGCAGTTCTTC
TRBJ2-7 | TRBV7-9 | NA | TRBD2 | CASSLGLSYEQYF | TGTGCCAGCAGCTTGGGACTATCCTACGAGCAGTACTTC